This T cell receptor (beta chain) was captured in a study of T cells in Graves' hyperthyroidism and ophthalmopathy (dated by TCRdb to the late 2010s). At the level of the whole study: A discovery cohort of approximately 100 patients, roughly 40 with Graves' ophthalmopathy and over 55 with stable Graves' hyperthyroidism, was used to find distinguishing TCR V-J signatures. An independent validation cohort of under 20 hyperthyroidism patients and some 15 patients who later progressed to ophthalmopathy tested prospective prediction of ophthalmopathy. The 75 to 100 discovery patients were randomly divided into training and test sets at a 7:3 ratio. Thyroid tissue and blood T-cell repertoires from roughly 6 Graves' hyperthyroidism patients were also compared in the study. After blood sampling, hyperthyroidism patients were treated with methimazole at a starting dose of 30 mg daily, and ophthalmopathy patients were treated with high-dose intravenous methylprednisolone. The paper reports TCR Vbeta CDR3 sequencing of about 140 peripheral blood samples: 40 to 45 ophthalmopathy, fewer than 80 hyperthyroidism and roughly 17 progressor patients.

Based on the germline V gene (reference sequence), the CDR1 and CDR2 sequences are LNHNV and YYDKDF. Relative to germline, V is 0 bases shorter and J is 5 bases shorter, with 5 bases between their ends. The CDR3, from cysteine to phenylalanine, totals 14 residues. Just the 42-base CDR3 DNA is kept, in frame starting at base 1. TCR beta CDR3 regions were amplified from RNA transcripts. The first round of RT-PCR for the TCR CDR3 was performed with the HTBI primer set and the Qiagen OneStep RT-PCR kit. Libraries were constructed in a second round of multiplex PCR, after which size selection and purification were performed. The libraries were sequenced on an Illumina HiSeq2000 using paired-end 100 bp reads. As for the authors' bioinformatics: SOAPnuke was used to process the raw data, removing reads that contained adapters or uncalled bases, had a mean Phred below 15, or lacked an exact match to the constant primer or identifier. COPE v1.2.5 was used to merge high-quality paired reads, and clonotypes were defined as unique nucleotide sequences. MiTCR v1.1 was used to align the clonotypes against IMGT TRBV, TRBD and TRBJ reference segments. Analysis was restricted to V-J combinations with a frequency above 0.0001, which covered 98% to 99.2% of repertoires. The TCS score was defined as the ratio of F50 (clonal expansion) to E x V (chaos), calculated using BLOSUM62-based TCRdist between CDR3 peptides within each V-J. Welch's t-statistics and random forest reduced 500 to 550 V-J features to roughly 13, which were used in a naive Bayes classifier (R e1071). Thyroid-blood repertoire similarity was quantified with the Morisita-Horn index. TCRdb reran the public reads through fastp at Q25 and MiXCR, keeping productive beta chains. One record per CDR3 amino acid sequence lists the most common genes and DNA. The V and J calls come from TCRdb's annotation, not from the publication. The sample table shows 610,000 or so distinct CDR3 sequences, and 40% to 55% are seen once. 7.5% to 8.5% of the sample belongs to the ten largest clones.

Graves' hyperthyroidism was defined as stable when no progression to ophthalmopathy occurred over 18 months of follow-up. Hyperthyroidism patients were newly diagnosed, with disease duration under 2 months, and aged 18 to 65 years. The study excluded patients with uncontrolled infections, other autoimmune diseases, pregnancy or lactation. Diagnoses relied on clinical symptoms, serum thyroxine and TRAb, thyroid ultrasound and orbital computed tomography. Total RNA was extracted with Trizol reagent, and quality was checked on an Agilent 2100 Bioanalyzer. The research as a whole found: Ophthalmopathy was separated from stable hyperthyroidism by a 13 V-J signature model, with 87.88% sensitivity and about 81% specificity obtained in cross-validation and 80%/75% obtained in testing. During validation, the model predicted progression to ophthalmopathy a median of roughly 7.1 months ahead of onset, with almost 71% sensitivity and almost 75% specificity. Sample size was not statistically predetermined, and blinding of investigators to group allocation was not performed. Most expanded thyroid clonotypes (frequency above 0.001) were also detected in blood, suggesting blood repertoires may reflect thyroid immune responses.

As concerns this clonotype: There is no known antigen for this receptor. It has no much larger one-base neighbor in the sample; base qualities were not kept.

Material: peripheral blood or thyroid tissue (not recorded which). The receptor comes from a woman under 30 with Graves' hyperthyroidism. The chain is made from TRBV15 and TRBJ1-6; no D gene call is confident. Here the CDR3 is given as CATSRDRNNSPLHF. The DNA sequence is as follows: TGTGCCACCAGCAGAGACAGGAATAATTCACCCCTCCACTTT.